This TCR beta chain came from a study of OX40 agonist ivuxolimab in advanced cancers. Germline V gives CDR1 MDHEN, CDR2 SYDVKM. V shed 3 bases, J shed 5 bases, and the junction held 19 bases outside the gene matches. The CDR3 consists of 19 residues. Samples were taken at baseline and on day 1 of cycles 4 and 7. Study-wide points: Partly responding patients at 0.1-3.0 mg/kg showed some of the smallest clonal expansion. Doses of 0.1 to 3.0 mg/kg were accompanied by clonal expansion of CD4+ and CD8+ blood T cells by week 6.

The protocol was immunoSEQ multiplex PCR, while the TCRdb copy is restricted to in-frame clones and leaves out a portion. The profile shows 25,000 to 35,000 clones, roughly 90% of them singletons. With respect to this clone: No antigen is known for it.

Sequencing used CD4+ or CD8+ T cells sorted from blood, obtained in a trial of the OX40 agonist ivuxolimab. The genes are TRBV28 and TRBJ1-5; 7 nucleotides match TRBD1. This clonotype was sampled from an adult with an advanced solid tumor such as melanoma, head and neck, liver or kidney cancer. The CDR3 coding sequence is TGTGCCAGCAGTTTGAGGACCCGGAAGACAGGGTGGGGGGATCAGCCCCAGCATTTT. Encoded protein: CASSLRTRKTGWGDQPQHF.